The rows below give T cell receptor beta chains drawn from one sample of a study of beta chain features in type 1 diabetes. Using immunoSEQ multiplex PCR, the repertoire was profiled, and TCRdb retains in-frame clones only, with some absent. This sample carries 300,000 to 350,000 clones, 9.3% of them seen once, and the ten largest clones take roughly 0.99%. Sequenced material: central memory CD4+ T cells from blood. The receptors were sampled from a man aged 30 to 39 with type 1 diabetes. The CDR3 runs from the conserved cysteine through the conserved F or W. A D gene is named only where the DNA matches it firmly. Not every row has a clone size; where given, it reads once, few, many or a size class.

V gene,clone size,J gene,D gene,CDR3 protein,CDR3 DNA
TRBV11-2,few,TRBJ1-2,-,CASSPAAGFGYTF,TGTGCCAGCAGCCCCGCAGCGGGGTTCGGCTACACCTTC
TRBV28,-,TRBJ2-7,TRBD1,CASSRGQVAPYEQYF,TGTGCCAGCAGTCGGGGACAGGTCGCCCCCTACGAGCAGTACTTC
TRBV28,few,TRBJ2-5,-,CASARWGGAQETQYF,TGTGCCAGCGCTCGGTGGGGCGGGGCCCAAGAGACCCAGTACTTC
TRBV5-8,-,TRBJ2-5,-,CASSRAGGGALSETQYF,TGTGCCAGCAGTCGGGCCGGAGGGGGCGCGCTGTCAGAGACCCAGTACTTC
TRBV7-2,-,TRBJ2-4,-,CASSLALNPGIQYF,TGTGCCAGCAGCTTAGCGCTAAACCCAGGCATTCAGTACTTC
TRBV30,-,TRBJ1-5,-,CAWSVDSNQPQHF,TGTGCCTGGAGTGTGGACAGCAATCAGCCCCAGCATTTT
TRBV11-2,few,TRBJ2-7,-,CASSREYEQYF,TGTGCCAGCAGCCGGGAGTACGAGCAGTACTTC
TRBV20-1,few,TRBJ1-2,-,CSARELYGYTF,TGCAGTGCTAGAGAGCTATATGGCTACACCTTC
TRBV29-1,-,TRBJ1-2,TRBD1,CSSSVWTGVTGDGYTF,TGCAGCTCCTCGGTCTGGACAGGGGTTACCGGGGATGGCTACACCTTC
TRBV5-1,few,TRBJ2-2,TRBD1,CASSPRTGLGGELFF,TGCGCCAGCAGCCCTAGGACAGGCTTGGGCGGGGAGCTGTTTTTT
TRBV6-6,few,TRBJ1-6,-,CASSFDSVEDSPLHF,TGTGCCAGCAGTTTTGACTCGGTTGAGGATTCACCCCTCCACTTT
TRBV5-6,-,TRBJ1-6,-,CASSNKYSYNSPLHF,TGTGCCAGCTCGAATAAATACTCCTATAATTCACCCCTCCACTTT
TRBV7-7,-,TRBJ1-5,-,CASSLAPRDNQPQHF,TGTGCTAGCAGCTTAGCCCCACGGGACAATCAGCCCCAGCATTTT
TRBV29-1,few,TRBJ2-1,TRBD1,CSAGDRAYNEQFF,TGCAGCGCCGGGGACAGGGCGTACAATGAGCAGTTCTTC
TRBV5-4,few,TRBJ2-4,-,CASSLSGIAKNIQYF,TGTGCCAGCAGCCTTTCAGGGATAGCCAAAAACATTCAGTACTTC
TRBV9,few,TRBJ2-7,-,CASSVGPNGYEQYF,TGTGCCAGCAGCGTAGGGCCGAATGGCTACGAGCAGTACTTC
TRBV6-5,few,TRBJ2-7,-,CASSSSVPSYEQYF,TGTGCCAGCAGCTCGAGCGTCCCGTCCTACGAGCAGTACTTC
TRBV5-6,-,TRBJ2-4,-,CASSLEGTFDKNIQYF,TGTGCCAGCAGCTTGGAGGGGACTTTCGACAAAAACATTCAGTACTTC
TRBV18,-,TRBJ1-6,-,CASSRDGRYNSPLHF,TGTGCCAGCTCAAGGGACGGACGTTATAATTCACCCCTCCACTTT
TRBV27,-,TRBJ1-2,TRBD1,CASSLSPTGEGENGYTF,TGTGCCAGCAGTTTATCTCCCACAGGGGAGGGGGAAAATGGCTACACCTTC
TRBV29-1,many,TRBJ2-1,TRBD1,CSVRQGDEQFF,TGCAGCGTACGACAGGGTGATGAGCAGTTCTTC
TRBV7-2,-,TRBJ2-7,TRBD1,CASSPSGTGTEQYF,TGTGCCAGCAGCCCCAGTGGGACAGGGACCGAGCAGTACTTC
TRBV19,many,TRBJ1-5,TRBD1,CASHNRDRAINQPQHF,TGTGCCAGTCATAACCGGGACAGGGCGATCAATCAGCCCCAGCATTTT
TRBV9,few,TRBJ2-3,-,CASSVGPRTDTQYF,TGTGCCAGCAGCGTGGGCCCTAGAACGGATACGCAGTATTTT
TRBV6-1,few,TRBJ2-5,-,CASSVQQETQYF,TGTGCCAGCAGTGTACAGCAAGAGACCCAGTACTTC